The 5 T cell receptor beta chains presented below share a single source sample, sequenced in a study of blood T cell repertoires in COVID-19. TCRdb's table, derived via immunoSEQ multiplex PCR, lists solely in-frame clones and lacks some. The table has under 300,000 clones, 83% seen once. Sequencing input: peripheral blood. These receptors came from a human donor in a cohort sampled during active COVID-19.

This clone was seen only a few times. This chain links TRBV2 with TRBJ2-5; TRBD1 matches 8 bases. This CDR3 contains 14 residues. The germline V gene has CDR1 SNHLY and CDR2 FYNNEI. V was pared by 8 bases and J by 5 bases, with 10 bases of the junction left unmatched. CDR3 residues: CASRGAGGVETQYF. The CDR3, as DNA: TGTGCCAGCCGGGGAGCAGGGGGCGTGGAGACCCAGTACTTC.

The V and J genes are TRBV4-2 and TRBJ2-4, with 9 bases lining up with TRBD2. This CDR3 comprises 16 residues. V gave up 0 bases and J gave up 8 bases; unmatched junction bases: 8. Looked up from germline, CDR1 is LGHNA and CDR2 is YNFKEQ. DNA for the CDR3: TGTGCCAGCAGCCAAGAGATTAGCGGGAGTAATGACATTCAGTACTTC. Protein product: CASSQEISGSNDIQYF.

This sequence joins TRBV19 and TRBJ2-7, with TRBD1 identical over 11 bases. The CDR3 sequence is 15 residues long. Germline V gene sequence: CDR1 LNHDA, CDR2 SQIVND (reference sequence). Unmatched junction bases numbered 9, after V lost 5 bases and J lost 6 bases. For the CDR3, the DNA is TGTGCCAGTAGTCCCGGACAGGGGGCAACGAGCGAGCAGTACTTC. It is translated as CASSPGQGATSEQYF.

The chain recombines TRBV14 with TRBJ2-3, with unresolved D. V lost 4 bases, J lost 5 bases, and 10 bases lay in between. Germline V gene data show CDR1 as SGHDN and CDR2 as FVKESK. The CDR3 covers 13 residues. CDR3 DNA: TGTGCCAGCAGCCGAAATCCGGGAGATACGCAGTATTTT. It translates to CASSRNPGDTQYF.

The chain uses TRBV28 and TRBJ1-5, with 7 bases matching TRBD1. Germline-derived CDR1 and CDR2 are MDHEN and SYDVKM. Losses at the gene ends were 4 bases for V and 10 bases for J; bases not matched to a gene: 16. CDR3 size: 16 residues. The CDR3 bases are TGTGCCAGCAGTTCGACCGGGACAGCCTTTCGTGACCCCCAGCATTTT. Amino acid sequence: CASSSTGTAFRDPQHF.